The rows below give T cell receptor beta chains drawn from one sample of a study of beta chain features in type 1 diabetes. Clones were sequenced by immunoSEQ multiplex PCR, and TCRdb holds only the in-frame ones, with some missing. The table records 350,000 to 400,000 clones, about 15% of them present only once. Sequenced sample: naive CD4+ T cells from blood. The receptors shown here come from a woman between 18 and 30 years old in good health. The CDR3 runs from the conserved cysteine through the conserved F or W. D genes are given only for firm matches. Only part of the rows carry a size: once, few, many, or a class if the clone is expanded.

j_gene | d_gene | abundance | v_gene | CDR3aa | CDR3nt
TRBJ2-3 | - | few | TRBV5-1 | CASSLDGTSTDTQYF | TGCGCCAGCAGCTTGGACGGTACTAGCACAGATACGCAGTATTTT
TRBJ2-2 | TRBD2 | few | TRBV7-7 | CASSPSGRRTGELFF | TGTGCTAGCAGCCCTAGCGGGAGGAGGACCGGGGAGCTGTTTTTT
TRBJ2-1 | - | - | TRBV28 | CASTWAGPGEQFF | TGTGCCAGCACTTGGGCAGGCCCCGGTGAGCAGTTCTTC
TRBJ1-1 | - | few | TRBV29-1 | CSVALVVVPEAFF | TGCAGCGTTGCCTTAGTGGTAGTCCCTGAAGCTTTCTTT
TRBJ2-3 | - | few | TRBV10-3 | CAISDPGTSTDTQYF | TGTGCCATCAGTGACCCCGGGACAAGCACAGATACGCAGTATTTT
TRBJ1-1 | TRBD1 | few | TRBV27 | CASSRNPGQAEAFF | TGTGCCAGCAGTCGTAACCCGGGACAGGCTGAAGCTTTCTTT
TRBJ1-2 | - | few | TRBV5-1 | CASSSGQLPQYGYTF | TGCGCCAGCAGCTCAGGACAGCTCCCCCAGTATGGCTACACCTTC
TRBJ2-7 | TRBD2 | - | TRBV28 | CASSPRLAGVNEQYF | TGTGCCAGCAGTCCCAGACTAGCGGGAGTAAACGAGCAGTACTTC
TRBJ2-1 | - | - | TRBV4-1 | CASSQGGNEQFF | TGCGCCAGCAGCCAGGGGGGAAATGAGCAGTTCTTC
TRBJ2-1 | - | - | TRBV30 | CAWGDGTTYNEQFF | TGTGCCTGGGGGGATGGGACAACGTACAATGAGCAGTTCTTC
TRBJ2-4 | - | - | TRBV30 | CAWTGVAKNIQYF | TGTGCCTGGACCGGAGTAGCCAAAAACATTCAGTACTTC
TRBJ2-3 | TRBD1 | few | TRBV5-1 | CASSPGTGADTQYF | TGCGCCAGCAGCCCCGGGACAGGGGCAGATACGCAGTATTTT
TRBJ1-2 | TRBD1 | - | TRBV7-9 | CATGTGTYGYTF | TGTGCCACCGGGACAGGCACATATGGCTACACCTTC
TRBJ2-2 | TRBD1 | few | TRBV6-5 | CASSRDRGTGELFF | TGTGCCAGCAGTCGGGACAGGGGCACCGGGGAGCTGTTTTTT
TRBJ2-7 | - | - | TRBV13 | CASSLFRGTEQYF | TGTGCCAGCAGCTTATTCAGGGGAACCGAGCAGTACTTC
TRBJ2-7 | - | - | TRBV4-1 | CASPREENSYEQYF | TGCGCCAGCCCCCGGGAAGAGAACTCCTACGAGCAGTACTTC
TRBJ2-1 | - | - | TRBV30 | CAWGRGLVYNEQFF | TGTGCCTGGGGACGGGGTTTGGTCTACAATGAGCAGTTCTTC
TRBJ2-7 | TRBD1 | - | TRBV9 | CASGTGTYEQYF | TGTGCCAGCGGGACAGGGACCTACGAGCAGTACTTC
TRBJ2-7 | - | - | TRBV19 | CASSMLLRPGAIYEQYF | TGTGCCAGTAGTATGCTCTTGCGGCCAGGGGCGATTTACGAGCAGTACTTC
TRBJ1-2 | - | - | TRBV5-1 | CASSLQGSGGYTF | TGCGCCAGCAGTCTTCAGGGTTCTGGAGGCTACACCTTC